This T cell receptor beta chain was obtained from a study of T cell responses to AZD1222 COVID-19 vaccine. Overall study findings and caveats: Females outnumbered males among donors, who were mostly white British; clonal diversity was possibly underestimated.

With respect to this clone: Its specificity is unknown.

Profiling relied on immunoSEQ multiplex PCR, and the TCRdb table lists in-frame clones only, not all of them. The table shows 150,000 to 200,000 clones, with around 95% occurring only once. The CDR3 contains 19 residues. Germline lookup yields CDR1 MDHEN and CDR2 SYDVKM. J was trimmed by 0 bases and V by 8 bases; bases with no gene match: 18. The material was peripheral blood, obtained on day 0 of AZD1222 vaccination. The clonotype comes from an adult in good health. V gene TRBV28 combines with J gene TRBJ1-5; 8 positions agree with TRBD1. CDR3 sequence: CASRPPGTGTSYSNQPQHF. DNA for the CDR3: TGTGCCAGCCGTCCGCCTGGGACAGGCACTTCATATAGCAATCAGCCCCAGCATTTT.